Listed below are T cell receptor beta chains from one sample, sequenced in a study of blood T cell repertoires in COVID-19. TCRdb's copy holds only in-frame clones and misses some; the assay was immunoSEQ multiplex PCR. The data hold approximately 190,000 clones, with less than 90% observed a single time. The sample taken for sequencing was peripheral blood. These receptors all come from a middle-aged woman with acute or convalescent COVID-19. Both conserved end residues are part of each CDR3. Each record gives: V gene, J gene, D gene, clone size, CDR3 protein, CDR3 DNA. D genes are given only for firm matches. Size is stated for part of the rows, as once, few or many counts, or as a class when the clone is expanded.

V: TRBV20-1; J: TRBJ1-1; D: NA; size: NA; CDR3: CSASTGNTEAFF; DNA: TGCAGTGCTAGTACAGGGAACACTGAAGCTTTCTTT
V: TRBV21-1; J: TRBJ2-3; D: NA; size: few; CDR3: CASYYWEYF; DNA: TGTGCCAGCTACTATTGGGAGTATTTT
V: TRBV3-1/TRBV3-2; J: TRBJ1-5; D: NA; size: NA; CDR3: CASSQEAGNSRPQHF; DNA: TGTGCCAGCAGCCAAGAAGCAGGTAATTCAAGGCCCCAGCATTTT
V: TRBV3-1/TRBV3-2; J: TRBJ2-1; D: TRBD2; size: NA; CDR3: CASSQTSGSYNEQFF; DNA: TGTGCCAGCAGCCAAACTAGCGGGTCCTACAATGAGCAGTTCTTC
V: TRBV6-6; J: TRBJ1-5; D: NA; size: NA; CDR3: CASSSGVQPQHF; DNA: TGTGCCAGCAGTTCAGGGGTTCAGCCCCAGCATTTT
V: TRBV7-2; J: TRBJ2-3; D: TRBD2; size: NA; CDR3: CASSLAPGGVTDTQYF; DNA: TGTGCCAGCAGCTTAGCCCCGGGGGGGGTTACAGATACGCAGTATTTT
V: TRBV30; J: TRBJ1-1; D: NA; size: NA; CDR3: CAWSRQGTSHFGFF; DNA: TGTGCCTGGAGTCGCCAGGGGACATCCCATTTTGGTTTCTTT
V: TRBV6-5; J: TRBJ2-5; D: TRBD2; size: NA; CDR3: CASRGGKETQYF; DNA: TGTGCCAGCAGGGGAGGGAAAGAGACCCAGTACTTC
V: TRBV6-1; J: TRBJ1-3; D: NA; size: NA; CDR3: CASSEGLQSGNTIYF; DNA: TGTGCCAGCAGTGAGGGACTTCAGTCTGGAAACACCATATATTTT
V: TRBV12-3/TRBV12-4; J: TRBJ1-3; D: NA; size: NA; CDR3: CASKISSGNTIYF; DNA: TGTGCCAGCAAGATCAGCTCTGGAAACACCATATATTTT
V: TRBV2; J: TRBJ2-3; D: TRBD2; size: NA; CDR3: CASSGLGLAESTDTQYF; DNA: TGTGCCAGCAGTGGCCTCGGCCTAGCGGAGAGCACAGATACGCAGTATTTT
V: TRBV4-1; J: TRBJ2-7; D: TRBD2; size: NA; CDR3: CASSQVSGGLETYEQYF; DNA: TGCGCCAGCAGCCAGGTTAGCGGGGGGCTCGAAACCTACGAGCAGTACTTC
V: TRBV2; J: TRBJ1-2; D: TRBD1; size: many; CDR3: CASSYDRGSGGYTF; DNA: TGTGCCAGCAGTTACGACAGGGGATCGGGGGGCTACACCTTC
V: TRBV5-4; J: TRBJ1-4; D: TRBD1; size: NA; CDR3: CASSVQGAGDEKLFF; DNA: TGTGCCAGCAGCGTACAGGGGGCGGGCGATGAAAAACTGTTTTTT
V: TRBV11-2; J: TRBJ2-2; D: NA; size: NA; CDR3: CASSPYARTITNTGELFF; DNA: TGTGCCAGCAGCCCCTACGCTCGGACTATTACGAACACCGGGGAGCTGTTTTTT
V: TRBV19; J: TRBJ1-2; D: TRBD1; size: NA; CDR3: CASSIGPRTGAYGYTF; DNA: TGTGCCAGTAGTATAGGCCCCCGTACAGGGGCCTATGGCTACACCTTC
V: TRBV4-1; J: TRBJ2-3; D: NA; size: NA; CDR3: CASSQDEGSTDTQYF; DNA: TGCGCCAGCAGCCAAGATGAGGGATCCACAGATACGCAGTATTTT
V: TRBV9; J: TRBJ1-1; D: NA; size: NA; CDR3: CASSRSGADYTEAFF; DNA: TGTGCCAGCAGCAGGTCAGGGGCCGATTACACTGAAGCTTTCTTT
V: TRBV5-1; J: TRBJ2-3; D: NA; size: NA; CDR3: CASSLDGSTDTQYF; DNA: TGCGCCAGCAGCTTGGACGGTAGCACAGATACGCAGTATTTT
V: TRBV28; J: TRBJ1-1; D: NA; size: NA; CDR3: CASSLEGRNTEAFF; DNA: TGTGCCAGCAGTTTAGAGGGCCGGAACACTGAAGCTTTCTTT
V: TRBV2; J: TRBJ2-2; D: TRBD2; size: NA; CDR3: CASSRLAGGPFLGELFF; DNA: TGTGCCAGCAGTCGACTCGCGGGGGGGCCATTTCTCGGGGAGCTGTTTTTT
V: TRBV5-1; J: TRBJ1-4; D: NA; size: NA; CDR3: CASSLTGPYSEKLFF; DNA: TGCGCCAGCAGCTTAACAGGGCCGTATAGTGAAAAACTGTTTTTT
V: TRBV28; J: TRBJ1-5; D: NA; size: NA; CDR3: CATKDSSNQPQHF; DNA: TGCGCGACAAAGGACAGTAGCAATCAGCCCCAGCATTTT
V: TRBV7-9; J: TRBJ1-4; D: TRBD1; size: once; CDR3: CASSRGQGGEKLFF; DNA: TGTGCCAGCAGCCGGGGGCAGGGGGGAGAAAAACTGTTTTTT
V: TRBV5-6; J: TRBJ2-7; D: NA; size: NA; CDR3: CASSLGRATRRLTAYEQYF; DNA: TGTGCCAGCAGCTTGGGAAGGGCGACAAGGAGGTTAACGGCCTACGAGCAGTACTTC
V: TRBV27; J: TRBJ2-1; D: TRBD1; size: once; CDR3: CASRTGYWEQFF; DNA: TGTGCCAGCAGGACAGGGTATTGGGAGCAGTTCTTC